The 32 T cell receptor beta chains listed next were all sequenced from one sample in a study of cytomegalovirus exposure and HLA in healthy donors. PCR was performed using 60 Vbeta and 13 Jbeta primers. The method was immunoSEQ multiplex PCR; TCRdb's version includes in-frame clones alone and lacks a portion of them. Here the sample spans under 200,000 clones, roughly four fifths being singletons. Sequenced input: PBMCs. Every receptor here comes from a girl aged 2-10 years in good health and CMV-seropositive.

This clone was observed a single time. The CDR3 DNA reads as TGTGCCAGCAGTGACTCTATAGCGGGAGGGAAAGATACGCAGTATTTT. It encodes CASSDSIAGGKDTQYF. The chain couples TRBV6-4 to TRBJ2-3, with 11 bases aligning to TRBD2. The CDR3 extends over 16 amino acids. Trimming took 0 bases from V and 5 from J; bases not matched to a gene: 4. The germline CDR1 and CDR2 sequences are MRHNA and SNTAGT.

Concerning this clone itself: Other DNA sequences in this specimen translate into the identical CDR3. Written as DNA, the CDR3 is TGCGCCAGCAGCCTCGGACAGATAAATTCACCCCTCCACTTT. Protein sequence: CASSLGQINSPLHF. The chain carries TRBV5-1 and TRBJ1-6; possible D gene TRBD1, 6 bases. The germline V and J ends were trimmed by 4 bases and 7 bases, with 12 bases remaining between them. Germline lookup yields CDR1 SGHRS and CDR2 YFSETQ. The CDR3 extends over 14 amino acids.

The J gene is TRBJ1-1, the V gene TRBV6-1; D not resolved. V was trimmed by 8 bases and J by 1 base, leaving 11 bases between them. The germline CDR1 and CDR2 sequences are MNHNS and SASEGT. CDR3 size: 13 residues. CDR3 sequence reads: CASAPRENTEAFF. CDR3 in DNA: TGTGCCAGCGCCCCCCGGGAGAACACTGAAGCTTTCTTT.

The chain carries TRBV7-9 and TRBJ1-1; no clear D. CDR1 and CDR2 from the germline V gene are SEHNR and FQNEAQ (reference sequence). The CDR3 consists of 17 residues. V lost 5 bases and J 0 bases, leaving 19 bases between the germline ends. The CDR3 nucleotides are TGTGCCAGCAGCCGTAAAATTCTCTTAACAGTGAACACTGAAGCTTTCTTT. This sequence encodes CASSRKILLTVNTEAFF.

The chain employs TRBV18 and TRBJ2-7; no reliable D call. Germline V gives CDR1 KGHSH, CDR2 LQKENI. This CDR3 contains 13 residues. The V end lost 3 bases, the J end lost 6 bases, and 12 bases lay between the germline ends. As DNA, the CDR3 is TGTGCCAGCTCACCTATCTTGACGGGCGAGCAGTACTTC. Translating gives CASSPILTGEQYF.

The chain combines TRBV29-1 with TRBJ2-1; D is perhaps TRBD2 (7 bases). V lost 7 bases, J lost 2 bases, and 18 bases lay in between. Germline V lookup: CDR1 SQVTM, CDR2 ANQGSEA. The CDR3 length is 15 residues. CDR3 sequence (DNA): TGCAGCGCTTTAGGGGGGGCCGCGGCCTACAATGAGCAGTTCTTC. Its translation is CSALGGAAAYNEQFF.

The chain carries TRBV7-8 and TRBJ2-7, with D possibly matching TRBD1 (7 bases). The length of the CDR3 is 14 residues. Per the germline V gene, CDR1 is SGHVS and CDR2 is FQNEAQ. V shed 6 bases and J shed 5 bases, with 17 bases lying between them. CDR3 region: CASRGGGGGNEQYF. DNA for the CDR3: TGTGCCAGCAGGGGAGGAGGGGGCGGTAACGAGCAGTACTTC.

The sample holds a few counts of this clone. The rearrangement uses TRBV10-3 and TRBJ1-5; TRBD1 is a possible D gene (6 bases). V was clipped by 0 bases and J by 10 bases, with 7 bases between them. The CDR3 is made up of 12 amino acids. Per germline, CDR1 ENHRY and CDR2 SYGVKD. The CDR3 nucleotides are TGTGCCATCAGTGAGTCGGGACACCCCCAGCATTTT. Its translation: CAISESGHPQHF.

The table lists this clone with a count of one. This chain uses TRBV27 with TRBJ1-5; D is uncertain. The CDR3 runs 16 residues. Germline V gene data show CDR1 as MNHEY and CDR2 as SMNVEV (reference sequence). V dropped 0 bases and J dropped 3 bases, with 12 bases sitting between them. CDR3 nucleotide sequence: TGTGCCAGCAGTTTATCGCCAGGAGGGAACAATCAGCCCCAGCATTTT. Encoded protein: CASSLSPGGNNQPQHF.

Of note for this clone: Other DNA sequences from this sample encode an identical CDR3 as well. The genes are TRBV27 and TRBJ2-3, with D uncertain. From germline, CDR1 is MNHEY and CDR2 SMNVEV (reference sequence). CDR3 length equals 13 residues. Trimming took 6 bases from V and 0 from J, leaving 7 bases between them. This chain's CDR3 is CASSPFSTDTQYF. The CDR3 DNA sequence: TGTGCCAGCAGCCCTTTTAGCACAGATACGCAGTATTTT.

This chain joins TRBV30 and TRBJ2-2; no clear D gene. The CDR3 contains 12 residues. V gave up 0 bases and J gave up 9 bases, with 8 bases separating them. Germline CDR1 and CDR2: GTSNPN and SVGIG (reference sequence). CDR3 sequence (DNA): TGTGCCTGGAGTGTACGACACCGGGAGCTGTTTTTT. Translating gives CAWSVRHRELFF.

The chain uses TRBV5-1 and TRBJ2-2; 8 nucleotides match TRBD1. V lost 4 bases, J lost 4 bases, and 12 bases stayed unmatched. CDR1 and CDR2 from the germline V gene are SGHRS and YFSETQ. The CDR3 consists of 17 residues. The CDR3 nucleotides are TGCGCCAGCAGCACCTACCCAGGACAGGGCGCCACCGGGGAGCTGTTTTTT. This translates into CASSTYPGQGATGELFF.

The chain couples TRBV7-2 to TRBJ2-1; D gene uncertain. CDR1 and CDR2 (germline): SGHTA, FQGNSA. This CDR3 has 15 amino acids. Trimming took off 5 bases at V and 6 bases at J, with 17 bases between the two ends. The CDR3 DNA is TGTGCCAGCAGCCCAGCCCCTAGTGACGGCAATGAGCAGTTCTTC. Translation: CASSPAPSDGNEQFF.

The DNA for the CDR3 is TGTGCCAGCACCTTCCTAGCGGGAGGGTGGAATGAGCAGTTCTTC. It yields the protein CASTFLAGGWNEQFF. The rearrangement links TRBV6-1 to TRBJ2-1, with TRBD2 matching over 12 bases. The CDR3 length is 15 residues. Germline-derived CDR1 and CDR2 are MNHNS and SASEGT. V lost 7 bases and J lost 7; bases outside the gene matches: 8.

The CDR3 sequence is CASSNNLKNIQYF. DNA for the CDR3: TGTGCCAGCAGTAATAATCTTAAAAACATTCAGTACTTC. The chain recombines TRBV13 with TRBJ2-4; D is undetermined. The CDR3 totals 13 residues. The germline CDR1 and CDR2 sequences are PRHDT and FYEKMQ (reference sequence). Trimming removed 6 bases at V and 4 bases at J, with 10 bases between.

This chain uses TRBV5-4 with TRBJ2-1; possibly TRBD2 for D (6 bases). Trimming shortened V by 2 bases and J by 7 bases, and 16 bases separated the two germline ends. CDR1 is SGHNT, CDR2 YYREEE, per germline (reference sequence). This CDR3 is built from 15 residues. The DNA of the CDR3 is TGTGCCAGCAGCTTTACTAGCACAGGAAGGAATGAGCAGTTCTTC. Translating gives CASSFTSTGRNEQFF. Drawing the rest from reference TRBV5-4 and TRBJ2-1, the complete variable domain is ETGVTQSPTHLIKTRGQQVTLRCSSQSGHNTVSWYQQALGQGPQFIFQYYREEENGRGNFPPRFSGLQFPNYSSELNVNALELDDSALYLCASSFTSTGRNEQFFGPGTRLTVL.

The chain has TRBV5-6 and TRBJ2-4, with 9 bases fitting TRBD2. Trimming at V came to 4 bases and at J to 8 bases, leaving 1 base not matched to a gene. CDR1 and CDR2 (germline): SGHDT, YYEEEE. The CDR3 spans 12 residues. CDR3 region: CASSGGRDIQYF. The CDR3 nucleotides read TGTGCCAGCAGCGGCGGGAGGGACATTCAGTACTTC.

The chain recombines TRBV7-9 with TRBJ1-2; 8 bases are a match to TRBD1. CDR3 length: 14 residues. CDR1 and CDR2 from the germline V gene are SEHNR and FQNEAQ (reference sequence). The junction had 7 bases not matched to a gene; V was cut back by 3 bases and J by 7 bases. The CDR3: CASSLSGGAIGYTF. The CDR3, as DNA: TGTGCCAGCAGCTTGTCAGGGGGCGCGATTGGCTACACCTTC.

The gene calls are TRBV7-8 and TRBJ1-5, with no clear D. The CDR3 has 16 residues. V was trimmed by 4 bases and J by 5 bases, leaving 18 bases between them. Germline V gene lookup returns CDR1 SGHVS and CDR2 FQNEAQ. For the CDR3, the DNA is TGTGCCAGCAGCTCATTTCCAAAGACTTCTGATCAGCCCCAGCATTTT. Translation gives CASSSFPKTSDQPQHF.

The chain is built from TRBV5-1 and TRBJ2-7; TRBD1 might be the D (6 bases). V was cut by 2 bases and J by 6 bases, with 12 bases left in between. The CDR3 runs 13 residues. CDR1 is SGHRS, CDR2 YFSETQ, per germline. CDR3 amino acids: CASSLLPGAEQYF. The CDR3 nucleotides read TGCGCCAGCAGCTTACTCCCAGGGGCCGAGCAGTACTTC.

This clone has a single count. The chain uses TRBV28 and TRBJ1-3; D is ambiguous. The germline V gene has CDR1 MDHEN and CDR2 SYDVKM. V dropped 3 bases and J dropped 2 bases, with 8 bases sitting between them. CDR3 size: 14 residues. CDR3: CASSFRCAGNTIYF. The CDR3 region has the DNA TGTGCCAGCAGTTTCCGTTGCGCTGGAAACACCATATATTTT.

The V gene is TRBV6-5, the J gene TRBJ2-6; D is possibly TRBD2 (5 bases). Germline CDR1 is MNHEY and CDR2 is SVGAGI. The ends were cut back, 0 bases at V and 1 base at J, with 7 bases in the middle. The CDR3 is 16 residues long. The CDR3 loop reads CASSYSPGSGANVLTF. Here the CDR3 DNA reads TGTGCCAGCAGTTACTCCCCGGGATCTGGGGCCAACGTCCTGACTTTC.

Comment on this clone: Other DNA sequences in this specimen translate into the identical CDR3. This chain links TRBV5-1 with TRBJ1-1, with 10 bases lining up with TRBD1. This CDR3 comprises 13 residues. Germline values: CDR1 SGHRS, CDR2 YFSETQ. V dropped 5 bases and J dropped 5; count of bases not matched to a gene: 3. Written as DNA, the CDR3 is TGCGCCAGCAGTCCGGGACAGGGGACTGAAGCTTTCTTT. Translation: CASSPGQGTEAFF.

This CDR3 is CSVEGFQGETQYF. The CDR3 region has the DNA TGCAGCGTTGAAGGGTTCCAGGGAGAGACCCAGTACTTC. The chain couples TRBV29-1 to TRBJ2-5; D possibly corresponds to TRBD1 (5 bases). The germline gives CDR1 SQVTM, CDR2 ANQGSEA. This CDR3 spans 13 amino acids. V was trimmed by 1 base and J by 4 bases, leaving 10 bases between them.

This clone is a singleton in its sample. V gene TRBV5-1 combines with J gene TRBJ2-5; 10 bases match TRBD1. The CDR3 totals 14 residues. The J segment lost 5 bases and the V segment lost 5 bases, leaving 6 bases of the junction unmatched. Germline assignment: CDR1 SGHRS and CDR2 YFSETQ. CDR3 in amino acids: CASRRDRGGETQYF. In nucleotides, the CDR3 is TGCGCCAGCAGGCGGGACAGGGGAGGTGAGACCCAGTACTTC.

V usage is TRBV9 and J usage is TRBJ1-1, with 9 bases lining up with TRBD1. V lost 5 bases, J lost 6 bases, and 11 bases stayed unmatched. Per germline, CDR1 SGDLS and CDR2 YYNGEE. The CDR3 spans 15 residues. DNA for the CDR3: TGTGCCAGCAGTTCTAGACGGACAGGGGAGTCTGAAGCTTTCTTT. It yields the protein CASSSRRTGESEAFF.

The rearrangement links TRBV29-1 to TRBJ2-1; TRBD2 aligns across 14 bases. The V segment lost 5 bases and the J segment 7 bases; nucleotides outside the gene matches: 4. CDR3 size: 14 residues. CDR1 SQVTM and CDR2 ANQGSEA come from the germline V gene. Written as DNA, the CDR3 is TGCAGCGTTCCGGGACTAGCGGGAGTGAATGAGCAGTTCTTC. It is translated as CSVPGLAGVNEQFF.

The CDR3 sequence is CASSEYRVRSTEAFF. The CDR3 DNA sequence: TGTGCCAGCAGCGAATACAGGGTAAGAAGCACTGAAGCTTTCTTT. The J gene is TRBJ1-1, the V gene TRBV7-9; a weak D match, TRBD1 (6 bases). The V gene's germline CDR1 is SEHNR and CDR2 FQNEAQ (reference sequence). V was cut by 5 bases and J by 4 bases, with 17 bases left in between. There are 15 residues in the CDR3.

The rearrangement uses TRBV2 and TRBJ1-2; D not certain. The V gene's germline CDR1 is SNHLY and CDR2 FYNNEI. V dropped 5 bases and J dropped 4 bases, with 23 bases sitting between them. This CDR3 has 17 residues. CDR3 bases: TGTGCCAGCAGTTTAGAGGAGGATGGTCCTAAGGGCTATGGCTACACCTTC. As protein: CASSLEEDGPKGYGYTF.

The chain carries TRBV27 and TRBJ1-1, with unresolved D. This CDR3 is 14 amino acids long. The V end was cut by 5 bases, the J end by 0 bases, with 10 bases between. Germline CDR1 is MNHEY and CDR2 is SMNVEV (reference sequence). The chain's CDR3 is CASSPSQLNTEAFF. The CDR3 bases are TGTGCCAGCAGTCCGTCTCAGTTGAACACTGAAGCTTTCTTT.

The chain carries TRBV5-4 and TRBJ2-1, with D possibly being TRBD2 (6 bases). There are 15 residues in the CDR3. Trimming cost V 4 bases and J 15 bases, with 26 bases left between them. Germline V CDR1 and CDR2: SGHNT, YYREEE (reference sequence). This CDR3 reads CASSPLGRDHDRGFF. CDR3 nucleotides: TGTGCCAGCAGCCCTCTGGGGCGGGACCATGACCGGGGGTTCTTC.

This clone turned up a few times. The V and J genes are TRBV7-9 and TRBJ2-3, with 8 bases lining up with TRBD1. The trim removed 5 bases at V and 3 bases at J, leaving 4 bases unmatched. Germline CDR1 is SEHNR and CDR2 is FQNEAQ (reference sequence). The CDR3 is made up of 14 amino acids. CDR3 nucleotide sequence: TGTGCCAGCAGCCCAGGGGGCTTGACAGATACGCAGTATTTT. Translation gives CASSPGGLTDTQYF.